Following are 28 T cell receptor beta chains from one sample sequenced in a study of T cell repertoires in cytomegalovirus infection. From the reads, TCRdb called clonotypes with MiXCR, one entry per CDR3 protein. The sample holds 200,000 to 300,000 distinct CDR3 sequences, roughly an eighth seen once. The specimen was PBMCs. Receptor source: a human donor in good health (CMV status not recorded). Some clones in this sample may be carry-over from other donors' samples.

The rearrangement uses TRBV5-4 and TRBJ2-5; tentative D call: TRBD2 (6 bases). CDR1 is SGHNT, CDR2 YYREEE, per germline (reference sequence). The CDR3 loop spans 15 amino acids. Trimming pared 5 bases from V and 3 bases from J, leaving 17 bases between. CDR3 sequence: CASSIGGPGEETQYF. In DNA form, the CDR3 reads TGTGCCAGCAGTATTGGAGGGCCTGGGGAAGAGACCCAGTACTTC.

This clonotype was counted between two and nine times. This chain links TRBV7-2 with TRBJ2-7; 10 bases are shared with TRBD2. The germline gives CDR1 SGHTA, CDR2 FQGNSA. The junction had 10 bases not matched to a gene; V was cut back by 2 bases and J by 3 bases. The CDR3 covers 17 residues. In nucleotides, the CDR3 is TGTGCCAGCAGCTTATCGGCCCCGACTAGCGGGTTCTACGAGCAGTACTTC. Residues: CASSLSAPTSGFYEQYF.

This clonotype was observed a few times. The chain recombines TRBV19 with TRBJ2-7; TRBD1 aligns across 8 bases. CDR3 size: 15 residues. Losses at the gene ends were 3 bases for V and 1 base for J; bases not matched to a gene: 5. Germline CDR1 reads LNHDA; CDR2 reads SQIVND (reference sequence). The CDR3 region is CASSMETGVSYEQYF. The CDR3 nucleotides read TGTGCCAGTAGTATGGAGACAGGGGTTTCCTACGAGCAGTACTTC.

This clonotype was detected many times. The chain carries TRBV24-1 and TRBJ2-5, with TRBD2 identical over 8 bases. The V gene end was trimmed by 4 bases and the J gene end by 4 bases; junction bases not matched to a gene: 7. CDR3 size: 15 residues. Germline V gives CDR1 KGHDR, CDR2 SFDVKD. CDR3 coding DNA: TGTGCCACCAGTGACGATTTCAGCGGGAGAGAGACCCAGTACTTC. As protein: CATSDDFSGRETQYF.

The chain employs TRBV20-1 and TRBJ2-2; D might be TRBD1 (6 bases). Germline CDR1 DFQATT, CDR2 SNEGSKA (reference sequence). The CDR3 spans 13 residues. V lost 4 bases and J lost 2, with 8 bases in between. CDR3 sequence reads: CSANRVNTGELFF. CDR3 nucleotides: TGCAGTGCTAACAGGGTTAACACCGGGGAGCTGTTTTTT.

This clonotype has just a few counts. The rearrangement links TRBV20-1 to TRBJ2-3, with 11 bases identical to TRBD2. Germline CDR1 reads DFQATT; CDR2 reads SNEGSKA (reference sequence). This CDR3 has 15 residues. V lost 3 bases, J lost 3 bases, and 5 bases stayed unmatched. In nucleotides, the CDR3 is TGCAGTGCTAGCTCCAGGACTAGCGGGACAGATACGCAGTATTTT. This translates into CSASSRTSGTDTQYF.

This clonotype was found many times. The genes are TRBV19 and TRBJ2-1, with 8 bases matching TRBD1. The germline gives CDR1 LNHDA, CDR2 SQIVND (reference sequence). J was trimmed by 7 bases and V by 10 bases; bases with no gene match: 9. CDR3 length: 13 residues. In DNA form, the CDR3 reads TGTGCCACCTCGGAACAGGGGGTGAATGAGCAGTTCTTC. It translates to CATSEQGVNEQFF.

CDR3 protein: CSVPGRRQGMNTEAFF. CDR3 sequence (DNA): TGCAGCGTCCCGGGACGGAGACAGGGAATGAACACTGAAGCTTTCTTT. The J gene is TRBJ1-1, the V gene TRBV29-1; TRBD1 agrees at 7 bases. CDR3 length equals 16 residues. The germline gives CDR1 SQVTM, CDR2 ANQGSEA. V shed 6 bases, J shed 0 bases, and the junction held 13 bases outside the gene matches.

The V and J genes are TRBV19 and TRBJ1-5; TRBD1 aligns across 7 bases. Germline V gene data show CDR1 as LNHDA and CDR2 as SQIVND (reference sequence). The CDR3 runs to 14 residues. V dropped 4 bases and J dropped 6; count of bases not matched to a gene: 6. DNA of the CDR3: TGTGCCAGTAGTAGCGACAGGGCCCCTCAGCCCCAGCATTTT. Protein product: CASSSDRAPQPQHF. The variable domain in full, completed from reference TRBV19 and TRBJ1-5, reads DGGITQSPKYLFRKEGQNVTLSCEQNLNHDAMYWYRQDPGQGLRLIYYSQIVNDFQKGDIAEGYSVSREKKESFPLTVTSAQKNPTAFYLCASSSDRAPQPQHFGDGTRLSIL.

This clonotype was seen ten or more times. The rearrangement joins TRBV7-2 to TRBJ2-1, with TRBD2 matching over 13 bases. CDR3 length: 19 residues. Germline V gene data show CDR1 as SGHTA and CDR2 as FQGNSA. The junction had 11 bases not matched to a gene; V was cut back by 5 bases and J by 1 base. CDR3 bases: TGTGCCAGCAGCCCACGGACTAGCGGGAGTATAAGATCCTACAATGAGCAGTTCTTC. It encodes CASSPRTSGSIRSYNEQFF.

This clonotype was detected many times. The chain uses TRBV10-3 and TRBJ2-5; TRBD2 might be the D (5 bases). The CDR3 length is 15 residues. Trimming cost V 2 bases and J 5 bases, with 15 bases left between them. The germline V gene has CDR1 ENHRY and CDR2 SYGVKD. In nucleotides, the CDR3 is TGTGCCATCAGTGAGCCCCGGGGTAGCTTGGAGACCCAGTACTTC. The encoded protein is CAISEPRGSLETQYF.

This rearrangement joins TRBV20-1 to TRBJ1-2; a possible D gene is TRBD1 (6 bases). This CDR3 has 11 amino acids. V was pared by 3 bases and J by 8 bases, with 10 bases between. Per the germline V gene, CDR1 is DFQATT and CDR2 is SNEGSKA (reference sequence). The CDR3 spells CSASIGGGYTF. The CDR3, as DNA: TGCAGTGCTAGTATAGGGGGAGGCTACACCTTC.

The rearrangement uses TRBV6-5 and TRBJ2-3, with TRBD2 matching 9 bases. The CDR3 contains 16 residues. Trimming cost V 5 bases and J 1 base; bases outside gene matches: 7. Germline V CDR1 and CDR2: MNHEY, SVGAGI. In DNA form, the CDR3 reads TGTGCCAGCAGTCCCCGCCGACTAGCGGGCACAGATACGCAGTATTTT. It is translated as CASSPRRLAGTDTQYF.

In its sample, this clonotype was seen many times. The J gene is TRBJ2-3, the V gene TRBV7-8, with D perhaps matching TRBD1 or TRBD2 (5 bases each). The CDR3 runs to 13 residues. V was trimmed by 5 bases and J by 4 bases, leaving 10 bases between them. In germline, CDR1 is SGHVS, CDR2 FQNEAQ. CDR3 DNA: TGTGCCAGCAGCCGAGGGGTGGCAGATACGCAGTATTTT. Residues: CASSRGVADTQYF.

In its sample, this clonotype was seen many times. This sequence joins TRBV7-2 and TRBJ1-1; D is possibly TRBD1 (5 bases). CDR1 and CDR2 from the germline V gene are SGHTA and FQGNSA. The CDR3 is 13 residues long. V lost 6 bases and J lost 6, with 14 bases in between. The CDR3 DNA is TGTGCCAGCAGGTCAGGGTTGGTCGCTGAAGCTTTCTTT. Its translation is CASRSGLVAEAFF.

This clonotype appeared a few times. The gene calls are TRBV5-4 and TRBJ2-5, with unresolved D. In germline, CDR1 is SGHNT, CDR2 YYREEE (reference sequence). This CDR3 contains 13 residues. V was pared by 0 bases and J by 5 bases, with 8 bases between. CDR3 protein: CASSLDPGETQYF. In DNA, the CDR3 is TGTGCCAGCAGCTTGGATCCTGGGGAGACCCAGTACTTC.

This clonotype occurred many times. This chain connects TRBV27 to TRBJ2-7; 9 positions match TRBD2. Germline V CDR1 and CDR2: MNHEY, SMNVEV (reference sequence). This CDR3 contains 18 residues. After removal of 6 bases from V and 3 bases from J, the junction contained 18 bases not matched to a gene. The CDR3: CASRRDGGRAGESYEQYF. The CDR3 coding sequence is TGTGCCAGCAGGAGGGATGGCGGGAGGGCCGGAGAGAGCTACGAGCAGTACTTC.

With regard to this clonotype: Since a much larger clone is just one base distant, this may be a read error. The chain carries TRBV12-3 or TRBV12-4 and TRBJ2-2; maybe TRBD2 (6 bases). This CDR3 is 16 amino acids long. The CDR3 nucleotides read TGTGCCAGCAGTCGGGGTAGCGGAAGGGGCACCGGGGAGCCGTTTTTT. The encoded protein is CASSRGSGRGTGEPFF.

V gene TRBV30 combines with J gene TRBJ2-4, with D perhaps matching TRBD2 (6 bases). The CDR3 sequence is 15 residues long. Germline-derived CDR1 and CDR2 are GTSNPN and SVGIG (reference sequence). V shed 0 bases and J shed 1 base, with 10 bases lying between them. CDR3 bases: TGTGCCTGGAGTGTGGGGAGGAGGGCCAAAAACATTCAGTACTTC. Protein product: CAWSVGRRAKNIQYF.

The chain is built from TRBV7-9 and TRBJ1-3; TRBD1 aligns across 8 bases. The CDR3 is made up of 15 amino acids. Germline trimming cut 4 bases from V and 1 base from J; bases unmatched to any gene: 3. Per the germline V gene, CDR1 is SEHNR and CDR2 is FQNEAQ (reference sequence). CDR3 sequence (DNA): TGTGCCAGCAGCTGGGACAGGCGATCTGGAAACACCATATATTTT. It is translated as CASSWDRRSGNTIYF.

This clonotype was seen only a few times. This sequence joins TRBV29-1 and TRBJ2-3; TRBD1 aligns across 8 bases. This CDR3 spans 12 amino acids. Germline values: CDR1 SQVTM, CDR2 ANQGSEA. J gave up 4 bases and V 6 bases, and 3 bases lay outside the gene matches. Written as DNA, the CDR3 is TGCAGCGTAAGACAGGGGTCAGATACGCAGTATTTT. Translating gives CSVRQGSDTQYF.

This clonotype has ten or more counts. In DNA form, the CDR3 reads TGTGCCAGCAGCCAGCGACAGGGCGCTGGGGCCAACGTCCTGACTTTC. This translates into CASSQRQGAGANVLTF. The chain employs TRBV7-2 and TRBJ2-6; TRBD1 matches 7 bases. Germline V gives CDR1 SGHTA, CDR2 FQGNSA. With 5 bases clipped from V and 2 bases from J, the junction kept 6 bases outside the gene matches. This CDR3 has 16 amino acids.

The chain has TRBV7-8 and TRBJ2-3; TRBD2 aligns across 12 bases. The CDR3 extends over 19 amino acids. The J segment lost 2 bases and the V segment lost 5 bases, leaving 14 bases of the junction unmatched. CDR1 is SGHVS, CDR2 FQNEAQ, per germline. The DNA of the CDR3 is TGTGCCAGCAGCCTCCCGACTAGCGGGGGCGTGAAATCCACAGATACGCAGTATTTT. It yields the protein CASSLPTSGGVKSTDTQYF.

The table lists this clonotype with many counts. The chain joins TRBV7-2 to TRBJ2-2; D is uncertain. With 5 bases removed from V and 4 bases from J, the gap between germline ends came to 8 bases. Looked up from germline, CDR1 is SGHTA and CDR2 is FQGNSA. The CDR3 totals 13 residues. The CDR3 loop is CASSTMGTGELFF. CDR3 nucleotides: TGTGCCAGCAGCACCATGGGCACCGGGGAGCTGTTTTTT.

In its sample, this clonotype was seen many times. This chain joins TRBV6-5 and TRBJ2-7, with D uncertain. The germline V gene has CDR1 MNHEY and CDR2 SVGAGI. V lost 4 bases to trimming and J lost 6 bases, with 13 bases between them. The CDR3 is 13 residues long. The CDR3 here is CASSSPPPAEQYF. As DNA, the CDR3 is TGTGCCAGCAGTTCCCCCCCACCGGCCGAGCAGTACTTC.

This clonotype showed up many times. This sequence joins TRBV7-2 and TRBJ2-3; 7 nucleotides agree with TRBD1. V gave up 3 bases and J gave up 6 bases; unmatched junction bases: 6. The CDR3 is made up of 14 amino acids. Germline loops: CDR1 SGHTA, CDR2 FQGNSA. The CDR3 nucleotides are TGTGCCAGCAGCTTCCGGGACAGACGGGATACGCAGTATTTT. It yields the protein CASSFRDRRDTQYF. The variable domain in full, completed from reference TRBV7-2 and TRBJ2-3, reads GAGVSQSPSNKVTEKGKDVELRCDPISGHTALYWYRQSLGQGLEFLIYFQGNSAPDKSGLPSDRFSAERTGGSVSTLTIQRTQQEDSAVYLCASSFRDRRDTQYFGPGTRLTVL.

This clonotype has at least ten counts. This rearrangement joins TRBV6-5 to TRBJ1-5, with a possible D match to TRBD1 (6 bases). The CDR3 contains 14 residues. The V gene lost 6 bases and the J gene lost 2 bases, with 11 bases spanning the gap. Per the germline V gene, CDR1 is MNHEY and CDR2 is SVGAGI. The CDR3 sequence is CASRAEGGNQPQHF. CDR3 coding DNA: TGTGCCAGCAGGGCCGAGGGGGGCAATCAGCCCCAGCATTTT.

This clonotype has just a few counts. V usage is TRBV29-1 and J usage is TRBJ2-7; D gene uncertain. The CDR3 consists of 12 residues. Germline V lookup: CDR1 SQVTM, CDR2 ANQGSEA. The ends were cut back, 4 bases at V and 2 bases at J, with 9 bases in the middle. The CDR3 nucleotides are TGCAGCGTTGTGCAGCAACCCTACGAGCAGTACTTC. Residues: CSVVQQPYEQYF.